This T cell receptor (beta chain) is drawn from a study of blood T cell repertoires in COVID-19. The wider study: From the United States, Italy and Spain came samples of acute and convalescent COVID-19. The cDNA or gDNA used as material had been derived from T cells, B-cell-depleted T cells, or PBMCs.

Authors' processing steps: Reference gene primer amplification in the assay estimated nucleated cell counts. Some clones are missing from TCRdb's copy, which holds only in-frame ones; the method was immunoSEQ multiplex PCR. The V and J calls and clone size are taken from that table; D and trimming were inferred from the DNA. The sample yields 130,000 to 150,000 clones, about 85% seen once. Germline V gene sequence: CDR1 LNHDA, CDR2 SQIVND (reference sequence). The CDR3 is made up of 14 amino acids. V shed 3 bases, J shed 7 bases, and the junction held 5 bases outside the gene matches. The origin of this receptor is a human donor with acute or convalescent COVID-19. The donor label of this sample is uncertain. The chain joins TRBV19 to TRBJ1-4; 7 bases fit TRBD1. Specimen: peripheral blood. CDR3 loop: CASSMEGAGEKLFF. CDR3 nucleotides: TGTGCCAGTAGTATGGAGGGGGCGGGTGAAAAACTGTTTTTT.